The rows below give T cell receptor beta chains drawn from one sample of a study of shared clonotypes between healthy human individuals. Using immunoSEQ multiplex PCR, the repertoire was profiled, and TCRdb retains in-frame clones only, with some absent. This sample has around 940,000 clones, with approximately 76% found just once. Specimen: memory CD4+ T cells sorted from blood. These TCRs come from a man between 18 and 35 years old in good health. Each CDR3 is given with its conserved first and last residue. Fields, in order: D gene, J gene, V gene, clone size, CDR3 DNA, CDR3 protein. A D gene is named only where the DNA matches it firmly. Some rows have no size entry. The others give once, few or many, or a class for an expanded clone.

TRBD1 | TRBJ2-2 | TRBV19 | NA | TGTGCCAGTACACGCGCCGGGACAGGGGGCAGCGGGGAGCTGTTTTTT | CASTRAGTGGSGELFF
NA | TRBJ1-5 | TRBV6-1 | NA | TGTGCCAGCAGGGAGAATCAGCCCCAGCATTTT | CASRENQPQHF
NA | TRBJ1-2 | TRBV7-2 | NA | TGTGCCAGCAACCCGCGCGAAGGGGGGGCTGGGATCCCTGGCTACACCTTC | CASNPREGGAGIPGYTF
NA | TRBJ2-3 | TRBV19 | NA | TGTGCCAGTAGAGCGCAGGGGACCCCCACAGATACGCAGTATTTT | CASRAQGTPTDTQYF
NA | TRBJ1-2 | TRBV20-1 | few | TGCAGTGCTAGCCAAGGGGGTCCTTTGACCTTC | CSASQGGPLTF
TRBD2 | TRBJ2-7 | TRBV11-2 | few | TGTGCCAGCAGCTTAGCCCTCAACCCACTAGCGGGATCCTACGAGCAGTACTTC | CASSLALNPLAGSYEQYF
NA | TRBJ2-2 | TRBV2 | NA | TGTGCCAGCAGCGACCGCACAGGGACCGGGGAGCTGTTTTTT | CASSDRTGTGELFF
NA | TRBJ2-7 | TRBV5-1 | NA | TGCGCCAGCTCCGAGCAGGGCCCATACGAGCAGTACTTC | CASSEQGPYEQYF
NA | TRBJ1-5 | TRBV6-1 | few | TGTGCCAGCAGTGAAACGGGGGGCTCACGGGGACAGCCCCAGCATTTT | CASSETGGSRGQPQHF
NA | TRBJ2-3 | TRBV25-1 | once | TGTGCCAGCAGTGGGGGGGTCAGATGGACAGATACGCAGTATTTT | CASSGGVRWTDTQYF
NA | TRBJ2-7 | TRBV29-1 | NA | TGCAGCGTTGCTGAGTCAGAGGGCAGACCCTACGAGCAGTACTTC | CSVAESEGRPYEQYF
NA | TRBJ2-7 | TRBV5-6 | few | TGTGCCAGCAGCTCTGGACAGTCCTGGGGCGAGCAGTACTTC | CASSSGQSWGEQYF
NA | TRBJ2-6 | TRBV5-6 | few | TGTGCCAGCAGCTTGTTCAGGGGTGGAGCTGGGGCCAACGTCCTGACTTTC | CASSLFRGGAGANVLTF
NA | TRBJ2-2 | TRBV6-5 | many | TGTGCCAGCAGAATGAACACCGGGGAGCTGTTTTTT | CASRMNTGELFF
NA | TRBJ1-6 | TRBV9 | NA | TGTGCCAGCAGCGGGACCTCGAATTCACCCCTCCACTTT | CASSGTSNSPLHF
NA | TRBJ1-1 | TRBV28 | NA | TGTGCCAGCAGTTTACACATCCTAGGGGACACTGAAGCTTTCTTT | CASSLHILGDTEAFF
TRBD2 | TRBJ2-1 | TRBV29-1 | NA | TGCAGCGTTGAAGGCCTAGCGGGGAAGTACAATGAGCAGTTCTTC | CSVEGLAGKYNEQFF
NA | TRBJ1-2 | TRBV28 | NA | TGTGCCACCATTAGAGCACAAGACTATGGCTACACCTTC | CATIRAQDYGYTF
NA | TRBJ2-1 | TRBV4-1 | few | TGCGCCAGCAGCCAAGTGGTGTTCGGTCGCGAGCAGTTCTTC | CASSQVVFGREQFF
TRBD2 | TRBJ2-3 | TRBV27 | few | TGTGCCAGCAGGGGACTGGCGGGGACTATTTCAGATACGCAGTATTTT | CASRGLAGTISDTQYF
NA | TRBJ1-6 | TRBV11-3 | few | TGTGCCAGCAGCTTCGATGACAGCTCACCCCTCCACTTT | CASSFDDSSPLHF
NA | TRBJ1-1 | TRBV5-1 | once | TGCGCCAGCAGCTTGGCCCCAGGGGCGGACACTGAAGCTTTCTTT | CASSLAPGADTEAFF
NA | TRBJ2-3 | TRBV25-1 | NA | TGTGCCAGCAGTGCGACAGTGGTAGATACGCAGTATTTT | CASSATVVDTQYF
NA | TRBJ2-7 | TRBV28 | NA | TGTGCCACCGGCAGGGCGTACGAGCAGTACTTC | CATGRAYEQYF
NA | TRBJ2-1 | TRBV28 | NA | TGTGCCAGCAGCCCAGGAGGCGAGCAGTTCTTC | CASSPGGEQFF
TRBD2 | TRBJ2-1 | TRBV29-1 | NA | TGCAGCGTTGATAGGCGGGGGGGCTCCTACAATGAGCAGTTCTTC | CSVDRRGGSYNEQFF
TRBD2 | TRBJ2-1 | TRBV5-6 | NA | TGTGCCAGCAACAAGCGGGGGGGGAATGAGCAGTTCTTC | CASNKRGGNEQFF
TRBD1 | TRBJ1-3 | TRBV19 | NA | TGTGCCAGTAGACCAGGGGGTGGAAACACCATATATTTT | CASRPGGGNTIYF
NA | TRBJ1-2 | TRBV25-1 | NA | TGTGCCAGCAGTGAAAATGGGGATGGCTACACCTTC | CASSENGDGYTF
NA | TRBJ2-7 | TRBV6-1 | NA | TGTGCCAGTCGCCTGACAGCGTCAACCGAGCAGTACTTC | CASRLTASTEQYF
NA | TRBJ2-5 | TRBV10-3 | NA | TGTGCCATCAGTGACCATCTGGGAGAGACCCAGTACTTC | CAISDHLGETQYF
NA | TRBJ2-7 | TRBV13 | NA | TGTGCCAGCAGCTTAGGCAAGGGGGGAGGCTCCTACGAGCAGTACTTC | CASSLGKGGGSYEQYF